This TCR beta chain originates from a study of cytomegalovirus exposure and HLA in healthy donors. Study background: Among the 300 to 500 genotyped donors, 81% were placed in the Caucasian-associated ancestry cluster.

V was trimmed by 5 bases and J by 8 bases, leaving 9 bases between them. CDR3 length: 11 residues. Germline values: CDR1 LNHDA, CDR2 SQIVND (reference sequence). General study findings and limits: The HLA-A and HLA-B alleles of most subjects were reportedly predicted accurately from TCR beta sequences. About 90% or about 30% of the time was how often most TCR beta V segments were productive, according to an earlier analysis.

This cohort consisted of healthy bone marrow donors. The PCR contained 60 Vbeta and 13 Jbeta primers. TCRdb's copy holds only in-frame clones and misses some; the assay was immunoSEQ multiplex PCR. The sample has about 76,000 clones; 79% are singletons. On this clone: What it recognizes is unknown.

The chain is built from TRBV19 and TRBJ1-2; no definite D call. The sequenced sample was PBMCs. The clonotype was recovered from a man younger than 40 in good health and CMV-seronegative. The CDR3 bases are TGTGCCAGTAGTTTGGGGAGCGGCTACACCTTC. Translating it yields CASSLGSGYTF.